These 5 T cell receptor beta chains were all obtained from the same sample, sequenced in a study of T-cell memory formation after mild COVID-19. A single record per CDR3 protein comes from TCRdb applying MiXCR to the 5' RACE reads. There are around 510,000 distinct CDR3 sequences in the sample; roughly 22% occur only once, and about 8.2% lies in the top ten. Sequencing input: PBMCs or a T cell subset sorted from them (not recorded which). These receptors all stem from an adult woman who had mild COVID-19 (a few samples of this study predate the infection). Cell type and time point are not known.

The sample holds a few counts of this clonotype. J is TRBJ1-1 and V is TRBV6-2 or TRBV6-3; 7 bases map to TRBD1. With 7 bases clipped from V and 3 bases from J, the junction kept 5 bases outside the gene matches. Germline-derived CDR1 and CDR2 are MNHEY and SVGEGT. The CDR3 totals 13 residues. In nucleotides, the CDR3 is TGTGCCAGCAACGGACAGGCATACACTGAAGCTTTCTTT. It yields the protein CASNGQAYTEAFF.

A remark on this clonotype: This may be a read error, as it is one base from a much larger clone. This chain uses TRBV6-5 with TRBJ2-7; 8 bases line up with TRBD1. Germline CDR1 is MNHEY and CDR2 is SVGAGI. Trimming at V came to 7 bases and at J to 2 bases, leaving 7 bases not matched to a gene. The CDR3 runs 14 residues. The DNA for the CDR3 is TGTGCCAGCACCCAGACAGGGGCGACCTACGAGCAGTACTTC. This translates into CASTQTGATYEQYF.

This clonotype was counted between two and nine times. V usage is TRBV7-9 and J usage is TRBJ1-1, with no clear D. Trimming shortened V by 2 bases and J by 0 bases, and 7 bases separated the two germline ends. Germline CDR1 reads SEHNR; CDR2 reads FQNEAQ (reference sequence). There are 14 residues in the CDR3. DNA of the CDR3: TGTGCCAGCAGCTTAAGGACCCTGAACACTGAAGCTTTCTTT. Translation gives CASSLRTLNTEAFF. Variable domain in full (rest from reference TRBV7-9 and TRBJ1-1): DTGVSQNPRHKITKRGQNVTFRCDPISEHNRLYWYRQTLGQGPEFLTYFQNEAQLEKSRLLSDRFSAERPKGSFSTLEIQRTEQGDSAMYLCASSLRTLNTEAFFGQGTRLTVV.

This clonotype showed up just a few times. This sequence joins TRBV4-1 and TRBJ2-1, with D hard to call. The ends were cut back, 4 bases at V and 9 bases at J, with 13 bases in the middle. This CDR3 spans 13 amino acids. Germline values: CDR1 MGHRA, CDR2 YSYEKL. CDR3 bases: TGCGCCAGCAGCCTACCTGGGTGGGGTGAGCAGTTCTTC. Its protein is CASSLPGWGEQFF.

This clonotype was detected a few times. The genes are TRBV10-3 and TRBJ2-5; 8 nucleotides agree with TRBD2. This CDR3 region has 15 residues. Germline assignment: CDR1 ENHRY and CDR2 SYGVKD. Losses at the gene ends were 3 bases for V and 3 bases for J; bases not matched to a gene: 6. The CDR3 coding sequence is TGTGCCATCAGTGACCCGGGAGGGGAGGAAGAGACCCAGTACTTC. It codes for CAISDPGGEEETQYF.